These 25 T cell receptor beta chains were sequenced from one sample in a study of identifying expanded T cells in peripheral blood. Method: immunoSEQ multiplex PCR; TCRdb's copy keeps in-frame clones and lacks some. The table records approximately 100,000 clones, 85% to 90% of them present only once. The specimen was blood. These receptors were collected from a person aged 18 to 70 in good health.

This clone was detected only a few times. CDR3 loop: CASSLANTEAFF. DNA of the CDR3: TGTGCCAGCAGCTTAGCGAACACTGAAGCTTTCTTT. The genes are TRBV11-2 and TRBJ1-1; D not certain. The CDR3 is 12 residues long. Trimming removed 1 base from V and 1 base from J, with 1 base in between. Germline V gives CDR1 SGHAT, CDR2 FQNNGV.

The chain combines TRBV7-6 with TRBJ2-3; D is unclear. Germline V CDR1 and CDR2: SGHVS, FNYEAQ. The germline V and J ends were trimmed by 4 bases and 4 bases, with 12 bases remaining between them. CDR3 length: 14 residues. The CDR3 sequence: CASSYSGPADTQYF. For the CDR3, the DNA is TGTGCCAGCAGCTATTCCGGTCCCGCAGATACGCAGTATTTT.

The chain links TRBV6-5 to TRBJ2-7; D possibly matches TRBD1 or TRBD2 (5 bases each). This CDR3 spans 16 amino acids. Germline loops: CDR1 MNHEY, CDR2 SVGAGI. V dropped 2 bases and J dropped 4 bases, with 18 bases sitting between them. The CDR3 is CASSYGSARGAYEQYF. DNA of the CDR3: TGTGCCAGCAGTTACGGGAGCGCTCGAGGGGCGTACGAGCAGTACTTC.

The chain joins TRBV28 to TRBJ1-6, with a weak D call TRBD1 (6 bases). Trimming cost V 2 bases and J 11 bases, with 16 bases left between them. The CDR3 totals 15 residues. CDR1 and CDR2 (germline): MDHEN, SYDVKM. The CDR3 region has the DNA TGTGCCAGCAGTTTAGGTCGGACAGAGATCGCACCCCTCCACTTT. Its translation: CASSLGRTEIAPLHF. Complete variable domain (other parts from reference TRBV28 and TRBJ1-6): DVKVTQSSRYLVKRTGEKVFLECVQDMDHENMFWYRQDPGLGLRLIYFSYDVKMKEKGDIPEGYSVSREKKERFSLILESASTNQTSMYLCASSLGRTEIAPLHFGNGTRLTVT.

This clone was observed a few times. The V call is TRBV6-5, the J call TRBJ2-5, with 11 bases identical to TRBD1. The trim removed 6 bases at V and 5 bases at J, leaving 8 bases unmatched. The CDR3 runs 15 residues. Germline CDR1 reads MNHEY; CDR2 reads SVGAGI. Written as DNA, the CDR3 is TGTGCCAGCAGCCGGACAGGGGGCGCGGGGGAGACCCAGTACTTC. This gives the protein CASSRTGGAGETQYF.

This rearrangement joins TRBV5-1 to TRBJ2-3; 12 bases line up with TRBD2. Germline CDR1 SGHRS, CDR2 YFSETQ. Germline trimming cut 3 bases from V and 4 bases from J; bases unmatched to any gene: 3. The CDR3 has 15 amino acids. CDR3 loop: CASSSTSGGPDTQYF. CDR3 DNA: TGCGCCAGCAGCTCGACTAGCGGGGGCCCAGATACGCAGTATTTT.

The rearrangement joins TRBV5-1 to TRBJ2-7; D may match TRBD1 or TRBD2 (5 bases each). The ends were cut back, 1 base at V and 1 base at J, with 18 bases in the middle. The germline CDR1 and CDR2 sequences are SGHRS and YFSETQ. The CDR3 contains 17 residues. CDR3 region: CASSLLREGIRSYEQYF. The CDR3, as DNA: TGCGCCAGCAGCTTGCTCCGCGAGGGGATCCGGTCCTACGAGCAGTACTTC.

The genes are TRBV6-5 and TRBJ2-2; 11 bases agree with TRBD2. Trimming removed 2 bases from V and 4 bases from J; junction bases left unmatched: 0. Germline CDR1 MNHEY, CDR2 SVGAGI. CDR3 size: 15 residues. CDR3 amino acids: CASSYLAGGTGELFF. CDR3 in DNA: TGTGCCAGCAGTTACCTAGCGGGGGGCACCGGGGAGCTGTTTTTT.

The chain carries TRBV5-5 and TRBJ2-3; 8 bases agree with TRBD1. The CDR3 is made up of 15 amino acids. Per germline, CDR1 SGHKS and CDR2 YYEKEE (reference sequence). With V trimmed by 5 bases and J by 2 bases, 7 bases remained unmatched. Here the CDR3 DNA reads TGTGCCAGCAGGCTCCGGGACAGGCTCACAGATACGCAGTATTTT. Protein product: CASRLRDRLTDTQYF.

The table lists this clone with a count of one. The rearrangement joins TRBV6-5 to TRBJ1-1, with D unclear. The V gene's germline CDR1 is MNHEY and CDR2 SVGAGI. V lost 5 bases and J 2 bases, leaving 12 bases between the germline ends. CDR3 length equals 14 residues. This chain's CDR3 is CASSRGRFNTEAFF. The CDR3 coding sequence is TGTGCCAGCAGTCGTGGCAGATTTAACACTGAAGCTTTCTTT.

The chain carries TRBV7-9 and TRBJ1-6, with D perhaps matching TRBD1 (5 bases). The CDR3 runs to 14 residues. Germline CDR1 SEHNR, CDR2 FQNEAQ (reference sequence). V gave up 2 bases and J gave up 4 bases, with 6 bases separating them. CDR3 in amino acids: CASSLRGYNSPLHF. CDR3 DNA: TGTGCCAGCAGCTTAAGGGGTTATAATTCACCCCTCCACTTT.

This chain connects TRBV4-2 to TRBJ2-1; weak D call: TRBD1 (5 bases). The CDR3 loop spans 13 amino acids. Germline CDR1 is LGHNA and CDR2 is YNFKEQ. The V end was cut by 5 bases, the J end by 7 bases, with 12 bases between. In nucleotides, the CDR3 is TGTGCCAGCAGCAAAGGGGATGGAAATGAGCAGTTCTTC. Protein sequence: CASSKGDGNEQFF.

This clone was detected once. The CDR3 bases are TGCACCAGCAGTCATGTCGGGGGGGCCTTGGAGACCCAGTACTTC. It specifies CTSSHVGGALETQYF. The chain couples TRBV1 to TRBJ2-5; the DNA was not compared with TRBD2, the D call given in the table. TRBV1 constitutes a pseudogene. The CDR3 totals 15 residues.

This sequence joins TRBV4-1 and TRBJ1-3, with D unresolved. Germline V gene data show CDR1 as MGHRA and CDR2 as YSYEKL. V shed 5 bases and J shed 0 bases, with 17 bases lying between them. The CDR3 contains 17 residues. The CDR3 loop reads CASSYEPPMISGNTIYF. CDR3 bases: TGCGCCAGCAGCTATGAACCGCCCATGATCTCTGGAAACACCATATATTTT.

The CDR3 DNA sequence: TGTGCCACTGACCTTGACAGGGTTAGGGGCTACACCTTC. The encoded protein is CATDLDRVRGYTF. The gene calls are TRBV28 and TRBJ1-2; TRBD1 matches 7 bases. Germline V gives CDR1 MDHEN, CDR2 SYDVKM. This CDR3 has 13 residues. Trimming took 10 bases from V and 8 from J; bases not matched to a gene: 13.

This clone was detected only once. The chain couples TRBV4-1 to TRBJ2-7; D may be TRBD1 (6 bases). Deletions cut 0 bases from V and 5 bases from J, with 14 bases between. The germline V gene has CDR1 MGHRA and CDR2 YSYEKL. The CDR3 is made up of 15 amino acids. This chain's CDR3 is CASSQDRRGSDEQYF. The CDR3 DNA reads as TGCGCCAGCAGCCAAGATAGAAGGGGGAGCGACGAGCAGTACTTC.

The chain employs TRBV28 and TRBJ2-5; TRBD2 aligns across 11 bases. There are 17 residues in the CDR3. With 6 bases clipped from V and 5 bases from J, the junction kept 14 bases outside the gene matches. Germline V gene lookup returns CDR1 MDHEN and CDR2 SYDVKM. CDR3 sequence (DNA): TGTGCCAGCAGCTTAACCCGGACTAGCGGGTGGGTGGAGACCCAGTACTTC. Protein: CASSLTRTSGWVETQYF.

J is TRBJ1-2 and V is TRBV29-1, with 7 bases that match TRBD1. In germline, CDR1 is SQVTM, CDR2 ANQGSEA. There are 16 residues in the CDR3. The junction had 16 bases not matched to a gene; V was cut back by 1 base and J by 8 bases. The CDR3 region is CSVEGVQGEEFGGYTF. Written as DNA, the CDR3 is TGCAGCGTTGAAGGGGTGCAGGGGGAGGAATTCGGGGGCTACACCTTC.

This chain connects TRBV15 to TRBJ1-5; D is ambiguous. CDR3 length: 18 amino acids. Trimming removed 0 bases at V and 0 bases at J, with 15 bases between. CDR1 is LNHNV and CDR2 is YYDKDF in the germline V gene (reference sequence). The CDR3 loop reads CATSRDHLLAHSNQPQHF. CDR3 nucleotides: TGTGCCACCAGCAGAGACCATCTACTGGCCCATAGCAATCAGCCCCAGCATTTT.

This chain links TRBV6-6 with TRBJ1-2; D call uncertain. CDR3 size: 16 residues. Germline CDR1 and CDR2: MNHNY and SVGAGI (reference sequence). Trimming cost V 7 bases and J 0 bases, with 18 bases left between them. CDR3 DNA sequence: TGTGCCAGCACCCCCGCCTCAAGGGAGACTAACTATGGCTACACCTTC. Its translation is CASTPASRETNYGYTF.

The V gene is TRBV11-2, the J gene TRBJ2-4, with TRBD2 matching 7 bases. The V gene's germline CDR1 is SGHAT and CDR2 FQNNGV. Trimming removed 2 bases from V and 4 bases from J; junction bases left unmatched: 11. This CDR3 has 17 amino acids. CDR3 residues: CASSLLVAGNQKNIQYF. The CDR3 region has the DNA TGTGCCAGCAGCTTACTGGTAGCGGGCAACCAGAAAAACATTCAGTACTTC.

V usage is TRBV4-2 and J usage is TRBJ1-2; the D is unclear. Trimming left V 3 bases short and J 3 bases short, with 11 bases between. Looked up from germline, CDR1 is LGHNA and CDR2 is YNFKEQ. There are 14 residues in the CDR3. CDR3 in amino acids: CASSHPDGYYGYTF. The CDR3 nucleotides read TGTGCCAGCAGCCACCCGGACGGGTACTATGGCTACACCTTC.

The V call is TRBV4-3, the J call TRBJ2-1; 9 bases match TRBD1. This CDR3 has 13 residues. V was clipped by 0 bases and J by 15 bases; unmatched bases: 6. CDR1 and CDR2 (germline): LGHNA, YSLEER. The CDR3 region is CASSQDRGTGRFF. Written as DNA, the CDR3 is TGCGCCAGCAGCCAAGATAGAGGGACAGGGAGGTTCTTC.

V gene TRBV30 combines with J gene TRBJ1-1; D gene unclear. Germline CDR1 is GTSNPN and CDR2 is SVGIG (reference sequence). V shed 8 bases and J shed 6 bases, with 13 bases lying between them. CDR3 length: 11 residues. CDR3 sequence (DNA): TGTGCCCAAGGGATTGGAGCTGAAGCTTTCTTT. It translates to CAQGIGAEAFF.

The chain joins TRBV7-9 to TRBJ1-3; D uncertain. The CDR3 runs 12 residues. V was clipped by 0 bases and J by 3 bases, with 0 bases between them. Per the germline V gene, CDR1 is SEHNR and CDR2 is FQNEAQ (reference sequence). CDR3 residues: CASSLAGNTIYF. For the CDR3, the DNA is TGTGCCAGCAGCTTAGCTGGAAACACCATATATTTT.